This T cell receptor (beta chain) was retrieved from a study of Graves' ophthalmopathy and Graves' hyperthyroidism (dated by TCRdb to 2017 to 2018). About the study as a whole: Peripheral blood was collected before any treatment was given, at the time of initial diagnosis. TCR beta repertoire signatures were used to distinguish Graves' ophthalmopathy from Graves' hyperthyroidism and to predict progression to ophthalmopathy. In total, around 130 blood samples were TCR-sequenced: fewer than 50 ophthalmopathy, roughly 77 hyperthyroidism and approximately 17 hyperthyroidism-to-ophthalmopathy patients. To explore V-J signatures distinguishing ophthalmopathy from hyperthyroidism, a discovery set of around 97 patients (roughly 42 ophthalmopathy, roughly 60 stable hyperthyroidism) was enrolled. An independent validation cohort comprised some 19 hyperthyroidism patients and roughly 15 patients who later progressed from hyperthyroidism to ophthalmopathy. In more than five hyperthyroidism patients, the T-cell repertoires found in thyroid tissue were compared with those found in blood. After sampling, hyperthyroidism patients received methimazole starting at 30 mg daily, and ophthalmopathy patients received high-dose intravenous methylprednisolone. Broader findings and caveats from the paper: Most expanded thyroid clonotypes with a frequency above 0.001 also appeared in blood, which suggests that blood repertoires may reflect the immune response in the thyroid. No statistical method was used to predetermine the sample size, and group allocation was not hidden from the investigators. In validation, the model predicted ophthalmopathy progression with less than 71% sensitivity and about 73% specificity; fewer than 15 predicted patients were CT-confirmed with GO in a median of approximately six months. In cross-validation, the 13-signature model distinguished ophthalmopathy from stable hyperthyroidism with almost 90% sensitivity and around 81% specificity, and in the test set the corresponding values were approximately 80% and 68%.

This clonotype was seen repeatedly, ten times or more. Its specific antigen is unknown. No base quality values were provided; no much bigger clone lies one nucleotide off. For CDR1 and CDR2, the germline V gene (reference sequence) lists DFQATT and SNEGSKA. At the junction V is shortened by 6 bases and J by 3 bases, with 26 bases in between. Spanning cysteine to phenylalanine, the CDR3 consists of 17 amino acids. The DNA shown is the 51-base CDR3, in frame from base 1. For repertoire sequencing, TCR beta CDR3 regions were amplified from RNA transcripts. The first round was an RT-PCR using HTBI primers with the Qiagen OneStep RT-PCR kit, and this first round was followed by a second-round multiplex PCR, then size selection and purification. Sequencing of the libraries was carried out on an Illumina HiSeq2000 in paired-end mode with 100 bp reads. Per the authors' processing: SOAPnuke was used to process the reads, removing any read that contained adapters or uncalled bases, had a mean Phred below 15, or lacked an exact match to the constant primer or identifier. COPE v1.2.5 was used to merge high-quality paired reads. Clonotypes were defined as unique nucleotide sequences and were aligned to IMGT TRB V, D and J references using MiTCR v1.1. The analysis was limited to V-J combinations with a frequency above 0.0001, which together covered just over 98% of the repertoires. For each V-J combination, a TCR clonal expansion and chaos score was defined as the ratio of F50 clonal expansion to chaos observed in the TCRdist matrix. Welch's t-statistics and random forest were used to reduce the features to some 13 V-J combinations, which were then used as input to a naive Bayes classifier. The Morisita-Horn index was used to measure how similar the thyroid and blood repertoires were. Clones were called with MiXCR by TCRdb after fastp trimmed the public reads at Q25, and only in-frame beta chains were retained. Rows with a matching CDR3 protein are joined into one entry that keeps the most common DNA and genes. For this entry, the V and J calls and clone size follow TCRdb and not the study's own pipeline. The sample yields under 350,000 distinct CDR3 sequences; 17% were counted once. About 12% of the sample comes from the top ten.

Ophthalmopathy patients had moderately to severely active disease, Clinical Activity Score of at least 3, NOSPECS grade of at least 4, and disease duration under 3 months. Patients with other autoimmune diseases, uncontrolled infections, pregnancy or lactation were excluded from the study. Clinical symptoms, serum thyroxine, TRAb, thyroid ultrasound and orbital computed tomography were used for diagnosis. Ficoll-Paque density gradient centrifugation was used to isolate PBMCs from under 11 ml of fresh peripheral blood. Trizol reagent was used to extract the total RNA, and its quality was then checked on an Agilent 2100 Bioanalyzer.

This clonotype originated in an adult man with Graves' ophthalmopathy. The sequence is built from TRBV20-1 and TRBJ1-1; TRBD1 is a weak D gene call, 5 bases matching. The sequencing input was peripheral blood. Read as DNA, the sequence is TGCAGTGCCCGTGAAGGGGCAGGGCACCCTGAGGACACTGAAGCTTTCTTT. Its protein reads: CSAREGAGHPEDTEAFF.